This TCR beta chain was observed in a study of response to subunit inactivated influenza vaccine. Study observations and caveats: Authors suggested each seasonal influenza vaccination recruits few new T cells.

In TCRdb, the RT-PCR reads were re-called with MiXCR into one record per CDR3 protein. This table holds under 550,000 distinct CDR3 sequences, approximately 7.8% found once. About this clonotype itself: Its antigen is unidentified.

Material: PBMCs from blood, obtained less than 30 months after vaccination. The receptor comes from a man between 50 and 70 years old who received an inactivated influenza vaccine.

The CDR3 nucleotides are TGTGCCAGTAGTATACCGACAGGGCTCTATGAGCAGTTCTTC. Translating it yields CASSIPTGLYEQFF. The rearrangement uses TRBV19 and TRBJ2-1; 7 positions agree with TRBD1. V dropped 2 bases and J dropped 8; count of bases not matched to a gene: 6. Per the germline V gene, CDR1 is LNHDA and CDR2 is SQIVND (reference sequence). The CDR3 has 14 amino acids. The whole variable domain, remainder taken from reference TRBV19 and TRBJ2-1, is DGGITQSPKYLFRKEGQNVTLSCEQNLNHDAMYWYRQDPGQGLRLIYYSQIVNDFQKGDIAEGYSVSREKKESFPLTVTSAQKNPTAFYLCASSIPTGLYEQFFGPGTRLTVL.